The next 20 T cell receptor beta chains were all read from a single sample in a study of shared clonotypes between healthy human individuals. The method was immunoSEQ multiplex PCR; TCRdb's version includes in-frame clones alone and lacks a portion of them. The sample consists of a few million clones, more than 80% of them appearing once. Source material: naive CD4+ T cells sorted from blood. Subset meaning: CD45RA+ positively selected. These receptors all come from a man aged 18 to 29 in good health.

Of note for this clone: Other nucleotide sequences from this sample produce the same CDR3. The chain has TRBV19 and TRBJ2-7; D perhaps matches TRBD2 (5 bases). Germline V CDR1 and CDR2: LNHDA, SQIVND (reference sequence). V dropped 5 bases and J dropped 1 base, with 9 bases sitting between them. The CDR3 spans 13 residues. CDR3 DNA sequence: TGTGCCAGTAGTCGGACTGTTTCCTACGAGCAGTACTTC. The encoded protein is CASSRTVSYEQYF.

The chain employs TRBV6-6 and TRBJ2-5, with D possibly being TRBD1 or TRBD2 (5 bases each). Looked up from germline, CDR1 is MNHNY and CDR2 is SVGAGI (reference sequence). V lost 7 bases and J lost 4, with 16 bases in between. CDR3 length: 14 amino acids. The CDR3 coding sequence is TGTGCCAGCACCCAGAGGGGTCAAATAGAGACCCAGTACTTC. Amino acid sequence: CASTQRGQIETQYF.

V is TRBV4-1 and J is TRBJ2-3; D might be TRBD1 or TRBD2, each matching 5 bases. Looked up from germline, CDR1 is MGHRA and CDR2 is YSYEKL. V gave up 1 base and J gave up 5 bases, with 13 bases separating them. The CDR3 covers 15 residues. CDR3 nucleotides: TGCGCCAGCAGCCAAGCCGGGACCTTTGGAGATACGCAGTATTTT. Amino acids: CASSQAGTFGDTQYF.

This rearrangement joins TRBV5-1 to TRBJ2-2; tentative D call: TRBD2 (6 bases). CDR3 length equals 15 residues. The germline gives CDR1 SGHRS, CDR2 YFSETQ. With 6 bases removed from V and 6 bases from J, the gap between germline ends came to 18 bases. CDR3 in amino acids: CASTLREDGSGELFF. CDR3 nucleotide sequence: TGCGCCAGCACCCTAAGGGAGGATGGCTCCGGGGAGCTGTTTTTT.

Turning to this clone: Other DNA sequences within the sample encode an identical CDR3. The chain has TRBV5-1 and TRBJ2-3, with D tentatively TRBD1 or TRBD2 (7 bases each). This CDR3 has 15 residues. Trimming pared 1 base from V and 3 bases from J, leaving 12 bases between. Germline assignment: CDR1 SGHRS and CDR2 YFSETQ. CDR3 DNA sequence: TGCGCCAGCAGCTTGTTGCAGGGGGGGACAGATACGCAGTATTTT. It yields the protein CASSLLQGGTDTQYF.

This rearrangement joins TRBV10-3 to TRBJ2-3; 9 bases fit TRBD2. The CDR3 extends over 16 amino acids. Germline V lookup: CDR1 ENHRY, CDR2 SYGVKD. With 6 bases clipped from V and 0 bases from J, the junction kept 7 bases outside the gene matches. The CDR3 DNA reads TGTGCCATCAGCGGACTAGCGCAAATTAGCACAGATACGCAGTATTTT. This encodes CAISGLAQISTDTQYF.

The chain uses TRBV5-1 and TRBJ2-1; 7 bases are a match to TRBD2. The CDR3 is 15 residues long. Germline V gene sequence: CDR1 SGHRS, CDR2 YFSETQ. V was pared by 1 base and J by 4 bases, with 5 bases of the junction left unmatched. For the CDR3, the DNA is TGCGCCAGCAGCTTGAAGGGACTACAGTACAATGAGCAGTTCTTC. Encoded protein: CASSLKGLQYNEQFF.

This clone has more than one count but fewer than ten. This rearrangement joins TRBV14 to TRBJ2-2, with 7 bases fitting TRBD2. The junction had 9 bases not matched to a gene; V was cut back by 2 bases and J by 6 bases. The CDR3 length is 16 residues. Germline loops: CDR1 SGHDN, CDR2 FVKESK. The CDR3 DNA sequence: TGTGCCAGCAGCCAACTATCGGGACTACTCTCCGGGGAGCTGTTTTTT. It encodes CASSQLSGLLSGELFF.

The V call is TRBV4-1, the J call TRBJ2-6; the D call may be TRBD1 or TRBD2 (5 bases each). Trimming stripped 2 bases from V and 4 bases from J, with 18 bases between. From germline, CDR1 is MGHRA and CDR2 YSYEKL. This CDR3 comprises 18 residues. CDR3 sequence: CASSQPRHGAVGANVLTF. CDR3 nucleotide sequence: TGCGCCAGCAGCCAACCCCGACACGGGGCGGTGGGGGCCAACGTCCTGACTTTC.

About this clone: Other DNA sequences in the sample encode the same CDR3. The rearrangement links TRBV30 to TRBJ2-7; 7 bases map to TRBD1. Germline V gene sequence: CDR1 GTSNPN, CDR2 SVGIG (reference sequence). The CDR3 is 13 residues long. Losses at the gene ends were 1 base for V and 3 bases for J; bases not matched to a gene: 3. CDR3 residues: CAWSGTGRYEQYF. CDR3 DNA: TGTGCCTGGAGTGGGACAGGTCGCTACGAGCAGTACTTC.

The rearrangement links TRBV6-6 to TRBJ1-6, with D uncertain. Germline CDR1 is MNHNY and CDR2 is SVGAGI (reference sequence). The CDR3 covers 15 residues. Trimming stripped 6 bases from V and 4 bases from J, with 13 bases between. The CDR3 DNA reads as TGTGCCAGCAGCCGCGGTACAAGTTATAATTCACCCCTCCACTTT. Encoded protein: CASSRGTSYNSPLHF.

As concerns this clone: The junction departs from the called germline gene at one end, perhaps through a read error. This chain joins TRBV7-7 and TRBJ2-1, with 8 bases aligning to TRBD1. CDR3 length: 14 amino acids. The germline gives CDR1 SSHAT, CDR2 FNYEAQ (reference sequence). The DNA of the CDR3 is TGTGCTAGCAGCTTAGGACAGGGCTACAATGAGCAGTTCTTC. Protein sequence: CASSLGQGYNEQFF.

The genes are TRBV5-1 and TRBJ2-5; D remains unclear. V was clipped by 1 base and J by 4 bases, with 8 bases between them. Germline V CDR1 and CDR2: SGHRS, YFSETQ. The CDR3 is 13 amino acids. The chain's CDR3 is CASSLSWRETQYF. The CDR3 coding sequence is TGCGCCAGCAGCTTGAGCTGGCGAGAGACCCAGTACTTC.

V gene TRBV5-4 combines with J gene TRBJ2-1; 9 bases are shared with TRBD2. Germline V gene lookup returns CDR1 SGHNT and CDR2 YYREEE (reference sequence). The CDR3 is 15 amino acids. Unmatched junction bases numbered 4, after V lost 3 bases and J lost 3 bases. CDR3 nucleotide sequence: TGTGCCAGCAGCTCGGGACTAGCAAACTACAATGAGCAGTTCTTC. It translates to CASSSGLANYNEQFF.

The chain has TRBV30 and TRBJ2-5; 9 bases match TRBD1. The CDR3 has 13 amino acids. Per germline, CDR1 GTSNPN and CDR2 SVGIG (reference sequence). V trimming: 5 bases; J trimming: 10 bases; junction bases outside the gene matches: 11. CDR3 coding DNA: TGTGCCTGGGCCGGGACAGGGCCCTTGAGCCAGTACTTC. Its translation: CAWAGTGPLSQYF.

This rearrangement joins TRBV7-6 to TRBJ2-5; TRBD2 matches 11 bases. Germline assignment: CDR1 SGHVS and CDR2 FNYEAQ. The CDR3 extends over 16 amino acids. Germline trimming cut 0 bases from V and 4 bases from J; bases unmatched to any gene: 4. Written as DNA, the CDR3 is TGTGCCAGCAGCTTAGCTAGCGGGAGGGCCAGAGAGACCCAGTACTTC. Its translation is CASSLASGRARETQYF. The complete variable domain, with remaining parts taken from reference TRBV7-6 and TRBJ2-5, reads GAGVSQSPRYKVTKRGQDVALRCDPISGHVSLYWYRQALGQGPEFLTYFNYEAQQDKSGLPNDRFSAERPEGSISTLTIQRTEQRDSAMYRCASSLASGRARETQYFGPGTRLLVL.

The CDR3 loop is CATARQGEGIQYF. The CDR3 bases are TGTGCCACCGCACGACAGGGGGAGGGCATTCAGTACTTC. The J gene is TRBJ2-4, the V gene TRBV2; the match to TRBD1 covers 9 bases. Germline V gives CDR1 SNHLY, CDR2 FYNNEI. The J segment lost 9 bases and the V segment lost 10 bases, leaving 10 bases of the junction unmatched. This CDR3 has 13 amino acids.

The sample holds one count of this clone. The chain uses TRBV5-4 and TRBJ2-7; D is unclear. Germline CDR1 SGHNT, CDR2 YYREEE (reference sequence). Deletions cut 7 bases from V and 3 bases from J, with 14 bases between. This CDR3 has 13 residues. The chain's CDR3 is CASSRYVNYEQYF. CDR3 DNA: TGTGCCAGCTCCAGGTACGTCAACTACGAGCAGTACTTC.

The genes are TRBV19 and TRBJ1-2, with TRBD1 matching over 10 bases. The trim removed 7 bases at V and 4 bases at J, leaving 12 bases unmatched. This CDR3 has 16 amino acids. Germline V CDR1 and CDR2: LNHDA, SQIVND (reference sequence). CDR3 region: CASTNGGGDRGYGYTF. Written as DNA, the CDR3 is TGTGCCAGTACCAACGGAGGGGGGGACAGGGGCTATGGCTACACCTTC.

V and J are TRBV21-1 and TRBJ1-2. TRBV21-1 is a recognized pseudogene. The CDR3 runs to 16 residues. The CDR3 loop reads CASSKAIGQRGYGYTF. DNA for the CDR3: TGTGCCAGCAGCAAAGCCATCGGGCAGAGAGGCTATGGCTACACCTTC.